This T cell receptor (beta chain) was retrieved from a study of OX40 agonist ivuxolimab in advanced cancers. Study-level background: Dose-escalation patients suffered from hepatocellular carcinoma, melanoma, renal cell or head and neck cancer. 30% to 40% of patients had received prior checkpoint inhibitor therapy. The study, taken as a whole, reports: On average, a greater number of expanded clones characterised CD8+ T cells relative to CD4+. The specificity for antigen of the expanded peripheral T cells was not determined.

Libraries were prepared by immunoSEQ multiplex PCR; TCRdb keeps only in-frame clonotypes and omits some of them. The data show 100,000 to 150,000 clones, 80% to 95% seen once. Germline CDR1 and CDR2: MDHEN and SYDVKM. The CDR3 length is 14 residues. V was pared by 0 bases and J by 2 bases, with 8 bases between. Points on this clone: Its antigen is not identified.

The source of this sequence is an adult with an advanced solid tumor such as melanoma, head and neck, liver or kidney cancer. J is TRBJ2-7 and V is TRBV28; D gene unclear. This specimen consisted of CD4+ or CD8+ T cells sorted from blood, obtained in a trial of the OX40 agonist ivuxolimab. The CDR3 sequence: CASSLWGPTYEQYF. As DNA, the CDR3 is TGTGCCAGCAGTTTATGGGGTCCCACCTACGAGCAGTACTTC.